This is a list of T cell receptor beta chains from one sample in a study of blood T cell repertoires in COVID-19. TCRdb's table, derived via immunoSEQ multiplex PCR, lists solely in-frame clones and lacks some. The sample lists about 670,000 clones, about 87% seen once, with under 0.3% in the top ten. Sequencing used peripheral blood. These receptors all come from a woman between 18 and 29 years old with acute or convalescent COVID-19. Each CDR3 is given with its conserved first and last residue.

V	J	CDR3
TRBV5-1	TRBJ1-1	CASSLVGVALLTEAFF
TRBV14	TRBJ1-2	CASSQDVGHNYGYTF
TRBV7-9	TRBJ1-1	CASSPKSTGGIRNTEAFF
TRBV3-1/TRBV3-2	TRBJ2-7	CASSQDPGYSYEQYF
TRBV19	TRBJ2-7	CASSWRAESSYEQYF
TRBV6-5	TRBJ1-3	CASSYDAVPGNTIYF
TRBV3-1/TRBV3-2	TRBJ1-1	CASQAETGTDDDTEAFF
TRBV6-2/TRBV6-3	TRBJ1-1	CASSYGGAGNTEAFF
TRBV13	TRBJ1-2	CASSLREQGLAGYTF
TRBV6-5	TRBJ1-2	CASSYRGNHGYTF
TRBV27	TRBJ2-1	CASSFTVGLQYNEQFF
TRBV12-3/TRBV12-4	TRBJ2-7	CASSSTMTREQYF
TRBV5-6	TRBJ2-7	CASSVPSGTGTREYF
TRBV6-5	TRBJ1-4	CASSSSMDRRKLFF
TRBV11-2	TRBJ1-2	CASSYRGGQSTNYGYTF
TRBV13	TRBJ2-7	CASSTRDRGGNEQYF
TRBV11-2	TRBJ1-1	CASSRQPNTEAFF
TRBV6-5	TRBJ1-1	CASSSLDRGLGTEAFF
TRBV6-4	TRBJ2-3	CASSPLGGGADTQYF